This T cell receptor (beta chain) was sequenced in a study of CD8+ T cells in alopecia areata. CDR3 length equals 16 residues. Per the germline V gene, CDR1 is SGHTA and CDR2 is FQGNSA. J lost 6 bases, V lost 3 bases, and 9 bases had no gene match. Investigators isolated RNA and reverse transcribed it into cDNA to act as the sequencing template. Profiled with immunoSEQ multiplex PCR; TCRdb holds only in-frame clones, not every one. The sample includes approximately 210,000 clones, more than 55% of them seen just once. Treatment indicated: oral pan-JAK inhibitor, 5-10 mg twice daily. The source material was CD4+ T cells sorted from blood, sampled around week 50, from a patient treated with tofacitinib. The gene calls are TRBV7-2 and TRBJ1-5; the match to TRBD1 covers 9 bases. The source of this sequence is a human donor with alopecia areata. DNA for the CDR3: TGTGCCAGCAGCTTTACCGGGACAGGGAGGAGTCAGCCCCAGCATTTT. Protein: CASSFTGTGRSQPQHF.